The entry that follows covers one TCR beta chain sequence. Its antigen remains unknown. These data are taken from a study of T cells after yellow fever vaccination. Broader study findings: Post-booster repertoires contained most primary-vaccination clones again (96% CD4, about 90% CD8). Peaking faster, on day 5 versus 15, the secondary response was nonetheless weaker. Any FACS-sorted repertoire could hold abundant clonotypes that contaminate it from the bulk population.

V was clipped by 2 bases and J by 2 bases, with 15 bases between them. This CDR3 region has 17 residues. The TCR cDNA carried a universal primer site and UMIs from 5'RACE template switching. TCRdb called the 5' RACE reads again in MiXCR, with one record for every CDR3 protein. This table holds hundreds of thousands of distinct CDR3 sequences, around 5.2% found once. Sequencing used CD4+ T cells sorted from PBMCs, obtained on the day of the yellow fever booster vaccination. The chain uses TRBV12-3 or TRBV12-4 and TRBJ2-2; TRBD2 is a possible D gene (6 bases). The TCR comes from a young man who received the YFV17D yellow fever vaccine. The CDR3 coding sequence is TGTGCCAGCAGTTTACGACGGGGGACTTTTAACACCGGGGAGCTGTTTTTT. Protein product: CASSLRRGTFNTGELFF.